This TCR beta chain was identified in a study of shared clonotypes between healthy human individuals. This clone was recorded once. The antigen remains unidentified. Other DNA sequences within the sample encode an identical CDR3. Germline V gene sequence: CDR1 SGHTA, CDR2 FQGNSA. The V end was cut by 2 bases, the J end by 0 bases, with 13 bases between. The CDR3 extends over 16 amino acids. Some clones are missing from TCRdb's copy, which holds only in-frame ones; the method was immunoSEQ multiplex PCR. The top ten clones hold roughly an eighth of a sample with 530,000 or so clones, 75% to 80% of them seen once. Participating donors were healthy, HIV-negative adults free of recent acute infections or vaccinations. Findings and caveats of the study: Sequencing depth was a factor that was expected to affect clonotype sharing among donors. Having only a few donors restricted how much genetic and exposure-history diversity was captured.

The chain has TRBV7-2 and TRBJ2-5; D perhaps matches TRBD2 (5 bases). The specimen was PBMCs. The sequence came from a woman aged 40 to 49 in good health. Some clones in this sample may be carry-over from other donors' samples. For the CDR3, the DNA is TGTGCCAGCAGCTTACTAGGGCGCGGGTACCAAGAGACCCAGTACTTC. It is translated as CASSLLGRGYQETQYF.